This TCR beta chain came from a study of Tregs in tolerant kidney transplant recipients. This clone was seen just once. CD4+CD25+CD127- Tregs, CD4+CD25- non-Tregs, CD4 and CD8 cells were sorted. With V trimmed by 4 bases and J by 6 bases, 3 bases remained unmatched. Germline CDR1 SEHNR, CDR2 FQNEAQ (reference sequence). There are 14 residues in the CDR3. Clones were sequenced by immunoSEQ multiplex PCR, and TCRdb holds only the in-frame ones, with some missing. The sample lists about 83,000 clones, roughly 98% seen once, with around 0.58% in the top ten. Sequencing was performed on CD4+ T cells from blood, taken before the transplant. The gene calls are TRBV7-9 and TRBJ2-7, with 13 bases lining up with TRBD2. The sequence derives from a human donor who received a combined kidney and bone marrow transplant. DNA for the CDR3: TGTGCCAGCAGCTGGCGACTAGCGGGAGGCGAGCAGTACTTC. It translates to CASSWRLAGGEQYF.